This entry is about one T cell receptor beta chain. Its specific antigen is unknown. The record has no base qualities; no much larger clone is one base away. TCRbeta CDR3 regions were amplified from genomic DNA using the immunoSEQ Assay, a bias-controlled multiplex PCR. As for the authors' bioinformatics: Within the assay, amplification of reference gene primers was used to estimate how many nucleated cells each sample contained. Sequence reads were collapsed and filtered to measure the absolute abundance of every unique TCRbeta CDR3 rearrangement. Productive Simpson clonality was computed per sample as the square root of Simpson's diversity index over productive rearrangements. TCRdb holds this immuneACCESS table with in-frame rearrangements only. Some clones are missing; in checked studies, unresolved V genes explain under half, and the rest has no known cause. The V and J calls and clone size are taken from that table; D and trimming were inferred from the DNA. This sample gives tens of thousands of clones in total; approximately 78% of them show up just once. The biggest ten clones account for around a sixth of the sample.

The data are from a study of blood T cell repertoires in COVID-19 (dated by TCRdb to 2020 to 2021). Looking at the study overall: Samples covering the acute and convalescent phases of COVID-19 were provided by collaborators in the United States, Italy and Spain. The sample metadata nearly always contained a de-identified subject ID, COVID-19 status, age in years and sex. Samples were obtained from the ongoing ImmuneRACE study (first 160 participants) and from 950 to 1,500 subjects provided by 6 global collaborators. Where HLA class I and class II types were available, the types were taken from metadata supplied by the sample provider, not from assay-based typing. The repertoires were made available in a free public database intended to serve as a resource for research on the immune response to SARS-CoV-2. The prospective study material was composed of cDNA or gDNA derived from T cells, B-cell-depleted T cells, or PBMCs. Subjects who had been exposed to COVID-19, were actively infected with it, or had recovered from it provided the deeply sampled blood TCRbeta repertoires that made up the dataset. Findings and caveats that apply to the study as a whole: The amount of clinical and demographic metadata varied by source and participant and was provided uncurated.

Each collaborating institution followed its own protocols to collect whole blood in K2EDTA tubes. For TCRbeta analysis, collaborator samples were shipped as frozen whole blood, as isolated PBMCs, or as DNA extracted from either sample type. For this chain, trimming is 6 bases at the V end and 3 bases at the J end, and the number of junction bases without a gene match is 2. The cysteine opens and the phenylalanine closes a CDR3 of 13 amino acids. The read is trimmed to its CDR3 DNA, 39 bases read in frame from base 1. CDR1 and CDR2 are read off the germline V gene (reference sequence) as GTSNPN and SVGIG.

This clonotype originated in a human donor in a cohort sampled during active COVID-19. Sequenced input: peripheral blood. This receptor chain uses TRBV30 and TRBJ2-1; 10 bases in the junction line up with TRBD2. The DNA sequence is TGTGCCTGCGCTAGCGGGGGCTACAATGAGCAGTTCTTC. This sequence encodes CACASGGYNEQFF.